This T cell receptor (beta chain) is from a study of control samples from healthy donors and cancer patients. This CDR3 spans 12 amino acids. Unmatched junction bases numbered 4, after V lost 2 bases and J lost 10 bases. In germline, CDR1 is MDHEN, CDR2 SYDVKM. The repertoire was sequenced with immunoSEQ multiplex PCR; TCRdb's copy has only in-frame clones and lacks some. The repertoire has 90,000 or so clones, 88% of them found once; the top ten carry around 14%. The chain joins TRBV28 to TRBJ1-1, with 7 bases identical to TRBD1. The clonotype originates from a woman in her 70s in good health. The sample was blood. The CDR3 bases are TGTGCCAGCAGTTTAAGGGGGCATGGAGCTTTCTTT. It yields the protein CASSLRGHGAFF.